These T cell receptor beta chains were read from a single sample in a study of T cell changes during pregnancy in multiple sclerosis. Repertoires were generated with immunoSEQ multiplex PCR, while TCRdb's copy carries only in-frame clones and drops some. The data contain 50,000 to 75,000 clones, approximately 90% of them singletons. The material sequenced was peripheral blood, taken in the third trimester of pregnancy. These receptors all come from a female donor in good health, enrolled as a control in a pregnancy study. Each CDR3 is given without its conserved first and last residue. A row's size may be missing; if present it is once, few, many or a size class.

j_gene,abundance,v_gene,CDR3aa
TRBJ2-2,NA,TRBV11-2,AGRRQGRRTGELF
TRBJ2-5,NA,TRBV9,ASSVVGAQETQY
TRBJ2-7,NA,TRBV28,ASRESSASYEQY
TRBJ1-2,once,TRBV7-2,ASRPEVQGSYGYT
TRBJ1-4,NA,TRBV6-1,ASKPTGFNEKLF
TRBJ1-4,NA,TRBV15,AIGPSVANEKLF
TRBJ2-2,NA,TRBV10-3,AISERLAGGFNTGELF
TRBJ2-3,NA,TRBV28,ASSSKISGTRADTQY
TRBJ2-1,NA,TRBV7-2,ASSLESFYNEQF
TRBJ1-4,once,TRBV7-9,ASGKTMGEKLF
TRBJ2-1,NA,TRBV7-2,ASTLTEYNEQF
TRBJ1-1,NA,TRBV5-1,ASSNYAEDEAF
TRBJ2-7,NA,TRBV5-1,ASSEQSRTGDEQY
TRBJ2-3,NA,TRBV9,ASSVVQGGDTQY
TRBJ2-5,NA,TRBV18,ASSPRGRETQY
TRBJ2-7,NA,TRBV7-2,ASSPGGGLGYEQY
TRBJ2-7,NA,TRBV7-8,ASSLVLAGRGEQY
TRBJ2-5,NA,TRBV10-2,ASSEAGRQETQY
TRBJ1-5,NA,TRBV6-1,ASSEGEGNQPQH
TRBJ2-7,NA,TRBV25-1,ASSGRGYEQY
TRBJ1-2,NA,TRBV5-4,ASSPGQGNHYGYT
TRBJ2-1,NA,TRBV7-2,ASSYGTSGTYEQF
TRBJ2-1,NA,TRBV5-1,ASSLLGTSENEQF
TRBJ1-2,NA,TRBV6-1,ASSPIRGPDYGYT
TRBJ2-2,NA,TRBV6-1,ASNWGGAYTGELF
TRBJ2-7,NA,TRBV19,ASRPQGVTGGRPQY
TRBJ2-3,NA,TRBV7-2,ASSFQGGSTDTQY
TRBJ1-2,NA,TRBV6-5,ASSRTGLYGYT
TRBJ1-2,NA,TRBV19,ASSITEAGGTYGYT
NA,NA,TRBV29-1,SVGGPTGIKYEQY
TRBJ2-3,NA,TRBV7-3,ASSLAGGLDTQY